A single sample gave rise to the 8 T cell receptor beta chains below, sequenced in a study of identical twins. A single record per CDR3 protein comes from TCRdb applying MiXCR to the 5' RACE reads. The sample yields about 100,000 distinct CDR3 sequences, 5.9% seen once. The source material was memory T cells sorted from blood. The source of these receptors is a woman aged 50 to 65 in good health.

This clonotype was detected ten times or more. V gene TRBV24-1 combines with J gene TRBJ2-2, with 15 bases lining up with TRBD2. Per germline, CDR1 KGHDR and CDR2 SFDVKD. CDR3 size: 16 residues. Trimming cost V 9 bases and J 7 bases; bases outside gene matches: 8. CDR3 sequence: CATSPGLAGGIGELFF. In DNA, the CDR3 is TGTGCCACCTCCCCGGGACTAGCGGGAGGTATCGGGGAGCTGTTTTTT.

The table lists this clonotype with many counts. V usage is TRBV7-2 and J usage is TRBJ1-3; D may be TRBD1 (5 bases). Germline V gene data show CDR1 as SGHTA and CDR2 as FQGNSA. This CDR3 spans 14 amino acids. V was cut by 5 bases and J by 4 bases, with 12 bases left in between. In nucleotides, the CDR3 is TGTGCCAGCAGCCCAACGGGGGGAGGAAACACCATATATTTT. This translates into CASSPTGGGNTIYF.

The table lists this clonotype with many counts. The V and J genes are TRBV5-1 and TRBJ2-1; 9 bases match TRBD2. V lost 5 bases to trimming and J lost 7 bases; unmatched junction nucleotides: 13. Germline V gives CDR1 SGHRS, CDR2 YFSETQ. This CDR3 is 16 amino acids long. This CDR3 reads CASRGGIAGVPNEQFF. CDR3 sequence (DNA): TGCGCCAGCAGAGGGGGCATAGCGGGAGTACCGAATGAGCAGTTCTTC.

In this sample, this clonotype turned up many times. CDR3 in amino acids: CASSSLGQGVATNEKLFF. CDR3 DNA: TGTGCCAGCAGCTCCCTGGGACAGGGGGTTGCAACTAATGAAAAACTGTTTTTT. V and J are TRBV11-3 and TRBJ1-4; TRBD1 aligns across 11 bases. The ends lost 4 bases at V and 0 bases at J; junction bases unmatched: 7. Germline CDR1 and CDR2: SGHNT and YENEEA. The CDR3 is 18 amino acids.

This clonotype showed up many times. The rearrangement uses TRBV19 and TRBJ1-1; no definite D call. From germline, CDR1 is LNHDA and CDR2 SQIVND (reference sequence). This CDR3 has 14 residues. The V gene lost 6 bases and the J gene lost 4 bases, with 15 bases spanning the gap. The CDR3 DNA reads TGTGCCAGTAGGTTGTGGGATGTCGGCACTGAAGCTTTCTTT. This gives the protein CASRLWDVGTEAFF.

Only a few counts were recorded for this clonotype. This rearrangement joins TRBV19 to TRBJ1-5; TRBD1 matches at 8 bases. The length of the CDR3 is 15 residues. CDR1 LNHDA and CDR2 SQIVND come from the germline V gene (reference sequence). V lost 7 bases to trimming and J lost 3 bases; unmatched junction nucleotides: 8. The CDR3 region has the DNA TGTGCCAGTAATCTGGGACAGGCCATCAATCAGCCCCAGCATTTT. This sequence encodes CASNLGQAINQPQHF.

In this sample, this clonotype turned up many times. The chain combines TRBV20-1 with TRBJ2-1; no clear D gene. Germline V gene lookup returns CDR1 DFQATT and CDR2 SNEGSKA (reference sequence). CDR3 length: 11 residues. The CDR3 reads CGPASNNEQFF. Here the CDR3 DNA reads TGCGGCCCCGCGTCGAACAATGAGCAGTTCTTC.

At least ten counts were recorded for this clonotype. The V and J genes are TRBV27 and TRBJ2-7; D is possibly TRBD2 (5 bases). V lost 5 bases and J 0 bases, leaving 14 bases between the germline ends. This CDR3 region has 15 residues. CDR1 is MNHEY, CDR2 SMNVEV, per germline (reference sequence). CDR3 sequence reads: CASSQEAGLSYEQYF. CDR3 DNA: TGTGCCAGCAGTCAGGAGGCGGGTCTCTCCTACGAGCAGTACTTC.